Sequencing of this T cell receptor beta chain was carried out in a study of CD8 T cells in ankylosing spondylitis. This clonotype was detected only a few times. Antigen: not known. The CDR3 length is 14 residues. Germline assignment: CDR1 SGHDT and CDR2 YYEEEE. Trimming cost V 0 bases and J 4 bases, with 9 bases left between them. Study results and limitations: The clones that were linked to disease were reported to be significantly enriched in matched synovial fluid samples from ankylosing spondylitis patients. A subset of motif variants has previously been described in the synovial fluid and blood of reactive arthritis. With a CD8+ phenotype, disease-linked clones were relatively rare in peripheral blood. Blood from ankylosing spondylitis patients appeared to carry a characteristic roughly 8-variant TCR beta motif.

TCRdb itself ran the 5' RACE reads through MiXCR, one entry per CDR3 protein. The sample contains under 950,000 distinct CDR3 sequences, under 20% of which appear only once. Material for sequencing was blood, either unsorted or a sorted T cell fraction (not recorded which). This TCR derives from a male donor with ankylosing spondylitis. The chain has TRBV5-6 and TRBJ2-3, with no clear D. CDR3 protein: CASSLGSRADTQYF. The CDR3 DNA follows: TGTGCCAGCAGCTTGGGGAGTAGGGCAGATACGCAGTATTTT.